The present T cell receptor (beta chain) was sequenced within a study of regulatory T cells in long-lasting Graves disease. General study points: Patients with persistent disease showed a bias toward TRBV28, TRBJ1-2 and TRBJ2-5.

CDR1 and CDR2 from the germline V gene are DFQATT and SNEGSKA (reference sequence). The CDR3 is 12 amino acids. The V end was cut by 3 bases, the J end by 8 bases, with 13 bases between. iRepertoire HTBI primers and Arm-PCR of CDR3 regions built TCR beta libraries. TCRdb re-called the multiplex PCR reads through MiXCR, storing one row per CDR3 protein. This table holds about 540,000 distinct CDR3 sequences, roughly 14% found once. This clonotype has a count of ten or more. Its antigen is not known. Time point noted: newly diagnosed GD, antithyroid drugs for less than 3 months. The TCR library was made from RNA extracted from PBMCs. These data also formed part of another study, on T cells in Graves' hyperthyroidism and ophthalmopathy.

The input for sequencing was peripheral blood mononuclear cells (PBMCs), taken at new diagnosis, from a patient treated with antithyroid drugs. This chain links TRBV20-1 with TRBJ2-5; D remains ambiguous. This TCR came from a man aged 25 to 45 with Graves disease. The CDR3 is CSASSRTGTQYF. CDR3 in DNA: TGCAGTGCTAGTAGTCGGACGGGCACCCAGTACTTC.